This passage covers 15 T cell receptor beta chains from one sample sequenced in a study of early T cells in non-severe SARS-CoV-2 infection listed by TCRdb under 2021. Receptors were amplified or captured by 5' RACE. TCRdb names NextSeq 500 as the instrument used. TCRdb reworked the public reads: Q25 trimming with fastp, MiXCR clone assembly, productive beta chains retained. Each CDR3 protein appears once, grouped with its most common genes and DNA. This sample is represented by about 58,000 distinct CDR3 sequences; approximately 12% of them were singletons. About 1% of the sample comes from the top ten. The source was whole blood, collected at baseline. These receptors were taken from an adult who was a healthcare worker with PCR-confirmed SARS-CoV-2 infection or an uninfected control (not recorded which). The donor label of this sample is uncertain.

The rearrangement uses TRBV7-2 and TRBJ2-5; D not resolved. CDR1 is SGHTA, CDR2 FQGNSA, per germline. Trimming cost V 7 bases and J 1 base, with 10 bases left between them. The CDR3 has 13 amino acids. CDR3 nucleotide sequence: TGTGCCAGCAAGCCTGGGCCCCAAGAGACCCAGTACTTC. Protein: CASKPGPQETQYF.

This clonotype was counted ten times or more. The chain has TRBV5-1 and TRBJ1-2, with D perhaps matching TRBD1 (5 bases). V lost 0 bases to trimming and J lost 7 bases, with 13 bases between them. The CDR3 is 14 residues long. Looked up from germline, CDR1 is SGHRS and CDR2 is YFSETQ. This CDR3 reads CASSLESGNLGYTF. DNA of the CDR3: TGCGCCAGCAGCTTGGAGTCAGGGAATCTTGGCTACACCTTC.

This clonotype was counted at least ten times. The genes are TRBV12-3 or TRBV12-4 and TRBJ2-4; tentative D call: TRBD1 (6 bases). This CDR3 spans 13 amino acids. The V gene lost 6 bases and the J gene lost 6 bases, with 12 bases spanning the gap. CDR3 sequence reads: CASSQGRINIQYF. As DNA, the CDR3 is TGTGCCAGCAGCCAGGGGCGGATAAACATTCAGTACTTC.

This chain uses TRBV5-1 with TRBJ1-5; D remains unclear. V shed 3 bases and J shed 2 bases, with 12 bases lying between them. The CDR3 spans 15 residues. CDR1 is SGHRS, CDR2 YFSETQ, per germline. CDR3 coding DNA: TGCGCCAGCAGCTGGGAACCCGACGGCAATCAGCCCCAGCATTTT. Protein: CASSWEPDGNQPQHF.

This clonotype was detected only a few times. The chain uses TRBV6-1 and TRBJ2-3, with a possible D match to TRBD1 (5 bases). The CDR3 consists of 13 residues. The V gene lost 4 bases and the J gene lost 3 bases, with 8 bases spanning the gap. Germline V CDR1 and CDR2: MNHNS, SASEGT. The CDR3 loop reads CASSVRQTDTQYF. For the CDR3, the DNA is TGTGCCAGCAGTGTTCGACAGACAGATACGCAGTATTTT.

A few counts support this clonotype. The chain has TRBV20-1 and TRBJ1-2, with 7 bases fitting TRBD1. J gave up 0 bases and V 3 bases, and 7 bases lay outside the gene matches. This CDR3 is built from 15 residues. Germline V gene lookup returns CDR1 DFQATT and CDR2 SNEGSKA (reference sequence). The CDR3 nucleotides are TGCAGTGCTAGTCCCCGGCAGGGGGCTAACTATGGCTACACCTTC. It specifies CSASPRQGANYGYTF.

In this sample, this clonotype turned up a few times. The chain uses TRBV27 and TRBJ2-1; TRBD2 agrees at 8 bases. The CDR3 loop spans 17 amino acids. V lost 0 bases, J lost 0 bases, and 4 bases stayed unmatched. CDR1 MNHEY and CDR2 SMNVEV come from the germline V gene (reference sequence). Written as DNA, the CDR3 is TGTGCCAGCAGTTTATCAGGCGGGGGGAGCTCCTACAATGAGCAGTTCTTC. Amino acid sequence: CASSLSGGGSSYNEQFF.

This clonotype was detected only a few times. V usage is TRBV4-2 and J usage is TRBJ2-5, with TRBD1 matching 7 bases. V was pared by 2 bases and J by 3 bases, with 6 bases of the junction left unmatched. Germline V gives CDR1 LGHNA, CDR2 YNFKEQ. This CDR3 is 15 amino acids long. CDR3 sequence reads: CASSQRGQAKETQYF. The CDR3 DNA reads TGTGCCAGCAGCCAACGAGGACAGGCGAAAGAGACCCAGTACTTC.

There are many counts of this clonotype. Mismatch with germline at one junction end may stem from a read error. The rearrangement joins TRBV5-1 to TRBJ2-3; D remains ambiguous. The germline V gene has CDR1 SGHRS and CDR2 YFSETQ. CDR3 size: 14 residues. CDR3 coding DNA: TGTGCCAGTAGCTTGGGCCTCCCTACAGATACGCAGTATTTT. Protein sequence: CASSLGLPTDTQYF.

This clonotype was detected a few times. The V gene is TRBV28, the J gene TRBJ2-3; tentatively, D is TRBD2 (5 bases). Germline V gene lookup returns CDR1 MDHEN and CDR2 SYDVKM. V lost 4 bases, J lost 6 bases, and 11 bases lay in between. CDR3 length equals 13 residues. Here the CDR3 reads CASSYRGLDTQYF. As DNA, the CDR3 is TGTGCCAGCAGTTACCGGGGATTGGATACGCAGTATTTT. The complete variable domain, with remaining parts taken from reference TRBV28 and TRBJ2-3, reads DVKVTQSSRYLVKRTGEKVFLECVQDMDHENMFWYRQDPGLGLRLIYFSYDVKMKEKGDIPEGYSVSREKKERFSLILESASTNQTSMYLCASSYRGLDTQYFGPGTRLTVL.

The chain employs TRBV6-5 and TRBJ1-5; D gene ambiguous. Germline V gene data show CDR1 as MNHEY and CDR2 as SVGAGI. CDR3 length equals 13 residues. The V end was cut by 6 bases, the J end by 7 bases, with 13 bases between. The CDR3 coding sequence is TGTGCCAGCAGCCCCACATCACGGCAGCCCCAGCATTTT. Amino acids: CASSPTSRQPQHF.

There are a few counts of this clonotype. The chain combines TRBV29-1 with TRBJ2-1, with D perhaps matching TRBD2 (5 bases). The CDR3 length is 13 residues. Germline CDR1 is SQVTM and CDR2 is ANQGSEA. The V gene lost 6 bases and the J gene lost 1 base, with 10 bases spanning the gap. The chain's CDR3 is CSVRTASYNEQFF. The CDR3 DNA sequence: TGCAGCGTGAGGACTGCTTCCTACAATGAGCAGTTCTTC.

The chain carries TRBV5-4 and TRBJ2-5, with a weak D call TRBD2 (5 bases). Germline CDR1 is SGHNT and CDR2 is YYREEE (reference sequence). V was trimmed by 6 bases and J by 4 bases, leaving 16 bases between them. This CDR3 has 14 amino acids. CDR3: CASTQGGQAETQYF. In DNA form, the CDR3 reads TGTGCCAGCACCCAAGGCGGGCAAGCAGAGACCCAGTACTTC.

This clonotype was recorded at least ten times. This chain connects TRBV19 to TRBJ1-2; maybe TRBD1 (6 bases). V was shortened by 5 bases and J by 7 bases, with 14 bases between the two germline ends. The CDR3 contains 13 residues. The germline gives CDR1 LNHDA, CDR2 SQIVND (reference sequence). The CDR3 nucleotides read TGTGCCAGTAGTTTGCGGGGGGCCTTTGGCTACACCTTC. Protein: CASSLRGAFGYTF.

The V gene is TRBV7-2, the J gene TRBJ2-2, with a tentative D call TRBD2 (6 bases). The CDR3 spans 14 residues. Trimming took off 3 bases at V and 4 bases at J, with 9 bases between the two ends. Germline CDR1 is SGHTA and CDR2 is FQGNSA. This chain's CDR3 is CASSFTGGTGELFF. CDR3 DNA sequence: TGTGCCAGCAGCTTTACCGGGGGCACCGGGGAGCTGTTTTTT.